This TCR beta chain was captured by sequencing in a study of cytomegalovirus exposure and HLA in healthy donors. Overall study findings and caveats: Later work found most CMV-associated TCR beta chains apparently HLA-restricted.

PCR amplification relied on 60 Vbeta primers (plus 13 Jbeta primers). This table comes from immunoSEQ multiplex PCR, and its TCRdb copy is limited to in-frame clones, with some not included. The sample records approximately 100,000 clones, 85% being singletons. These donors, healthy bone marrow donors, were studied. The CDR3 is 19 amino acids. Looked up from germline, CDR1 is MDHEN and CDR2 is SYDVKM. Of note for this clone: As yet, its antigen is unknown.

The V call is TRBV28, the J call TRBJ2-5; tentatively, D is TRBD1 (5 bases). The assigned J gene may be wrong: the sequence end matches TRBJ2-7 better. What was sequenced was PBMCs. This receptor was identified in a man between 35 and 55 years old in good health and CMV-seropositive. The CDR3 reads CASSLIGTGGQLSSYEQYF. CDR3 bases: TGTGCCAGCAGTTTAATAGGTACAGGTGGGCAGTTGAGCTCCTACGAGCAGTACTTC.